What follows are 23 T cell receptor beta chains derived from one specimen sequenced in a study of cytomegalovirus exposure and HLA in healthy donors. The PCR made use of 60 Vbeta and 13 Jbeta primers. Generated by immunoSEQ multiplex PCR, the TCRdb table keeps only in-frame clones and is missing some. The sample has about 130,000 clones, approximately 61% seen once; the top ten hold 1.5% to 2%. The sequenced material came from PBMCs. All receptors come from a human donor in good health.

The rearrangement joins TRBV9 to TRBJ2-1, with 9 positions matching TRBD1. CDR3 length: 15 amino acids. J lost 7 bases, V lost 4 bases, and 9 bases had no gene match. Germline CDR1 and CDR2: SGDLS and YYNGEE. The CDR3 loop reads CASSIQGARGNEQFF. DNA of the CDR3: TGTGCCAGCAGCATACAGGGGGCGCGTGGTAATGAGCAGTTCTTC.

The chain joins TRBV6-6 to TRBJ2-7; 8 bases match TRBD1. V gave up 8 bases and J gave up 0 bases; unmatched junction bases: 3. Germline V gene lookup returns CDR1 MNHNY and CDR2 SVGAGI (reference sequence). The CDR3 covers 13 residues. CDR3 amino acids: CASGDRNSYEQYF. CDR3 nucleotides: TGTGCCAGCGGGGACAGGAACTCCTACGAGCAGTACTTC.

The J gene is TRBJ2-2, the V gene TRBV19; D might be TRBD2 (6 bases). The CDR3 extends over 19 amino acids. Trimming took 5 bases from V and 0 from J, leaving 22 bases between them. CDR1 is LNHDA and CDR2 is SQIVND in the germline V gene (reference sequence). CDR3 sequence reads: CASSAGGITLGANTGELFF. Written as DNA, the CDR3 is TGTGCCAGTAGTGCGGGCGGGATAACCTTGGGGGCGAACACCGGGGAGCTGTTTTTT.

In this sample, this clone turned up a few times. This sequence joins TRBV7-9 and TRBJ2-1; D uncertain. In germline, CDR1 is SEHNR, CDR2 FQNEAQ (reference sequence). Trimming took off 1 base at V and 3 bases at J, with 4 bases between the two ends. The CDR3 contains 13 residues. The CDR3 spells CASSLVSYNEQFF. The CDR3 DNA follows: TGTGCCAGCAGCTTAGTTAGCTACAATGAGCAGTTCTTC.

CDR3 amino acids: CASSEKIGARGTEAFF. DNA for the CDR3: TGTGCCAGCTCAGAGAAGATCGGGGCGCGGGGCACTGAAGCTTTCTTT. This chain joins TRBV18 and TRBJ1-1; D possibly corresponds to TRBD1 (5 bases). Germline values: CDR1 KGHSH, CDR2 LQKENI. The V gene lost 5 bases and the J gene lost 4 bases, with 20 bases spanning the gap. The CDR3 runs 16 residues.

The chain joins TRBV28 to TRBJ1-2; D remains ambiguous. V was pared by 2 bases and J by 5 bases, with 9 bases between. The germline V gene has CDR1 MDHEN and CDR2 SYDVKM. The CDR3 runs to 13 residues. The CDR3 nucleotides are TGTGCCAGCAGTTTACTTCTAGGTTATGGCTACACCTTC. This encodes CASSLLLGYGYTF.

The chain couples TRBV2 to TRBJ2-5; 11 bases match TRBD2. J gave up 4 bases and V 5 bases, and 6 bases lay outside the gene matches. The CDR3 consists of 15 residues. Germline V gene sequence: CDR1 SNHLY, CDR2 FYNNEI. For the CDR3, the DNA is TGTGCCAGCAGTTTACTAGCGGGAGCTGGAGAGACCCAGTACTTC. This sequence encodes CASSLLAGAGETQYF.

The rearrangement joins TRBV13 to TRBJ2-3; D is unresolved. Germline CDR1 reads PRHDT; CDR2 reads FYEKMQ (reference sequence). CDR3 length: 16 amino acids. Trimming stripped 5 bases from V and 3 bases from J, with 18 bases between. As DNA, the CDR3 is TGTGCCAGCAGCAGTCGAGGCAGAGCCCTGACAGATACGCAGTATTTT. This translates into CASSSRGRALTDTQYF.

This clone was found a few times. Here the CDR3 DNA reads TGTGCCAGCAGCTTAAGGTTCGGGGGTAGCGCCCGGGCGGGGAATGAGCAGTTCTTC. Protein: CASSLRFGGSARAGNEQFF. The chain uses TRBV11-3 and TRBJ2-1, with TRBD2 as a possible D gene (6 bases). The CDR3 extends over 19 amino acids. Germline loops: CDR1 SGHNT, CDR2 YENEEA. V lost 2 bases and J lost 7, with 27 bases in between. Full variable domain (missing parts from reference TRBV11-3 and TRBJ2-1): EAGVVQSPRYKIIEKKQPVAFWCNPISGHNTLYWYLQNLGQGPELLIRYENEEAVDDSQLPKDRFSAERLKGVDSTLKIQPAELGDSAVYLCASSLRFGGSARAGNEQFFGPGTRLTVL.

The V call is TRBV28, the J call TRBJ2-5; 7 positions agree with TRBD1. The J call may be in error: the DNA end matches TRBJ2-7 better. Germline-derived CDR1 and CDR2 are MDHEN and SYDVKM. CDR3 length equals 16 residues. The CDR3 bases are TGTGCCAGCAGTTCTCAAGTAGGGCAGGGGGCCTACGAGCAGTACTTC. Translating gives CASSSQVGQGAYEQYF.

The chain has TRBV2 and TRBJ1-4, with a weak D call TRBD1 (6 bases). The V gene lost 6 bases and the J gene lost 6 bases, with 20 bases spanning the gap. Germline assignment: CDR1 SNHLY and CDR2 FYNNEI. CDR3 length: 16 amino acids. For the CDR3, the DNA is TGTGCCAGCAGCGGCCCAGGGGCCGCAGGGGATGAAAAACTGTTTTTT. It translates to CASSGPGAAGDEKLFF. Filled out from reference TRBV2 and TRBJ1-4, the complete variable domain reads EPEVTQTPSHQVTQMGQEVILRCVPISNHLYFYWYRQILGQKVEFLVSFYNNEISEKSEIFDDQFSVERPDGSNFTLKIRSTKLEDSAMYFCASSGPGAAGDEKLFFGSGTQLSVL.

This sequence joins TRBV6-6 and TRBJ2-5; D gene unclear. Germline values: CDR1 MNHNY, CDR2 SVGAGI (reference sequence). The CDR3 sequence is 11 residues long. Deletions cut 8 bases from V and 6 bases from J, with 10 bases between. The CDR3 region is CASSPRKTQYF. The CDR3 DNA sequence: TGTGCCAGCTCCCCCAGGAAGACCCAGTACTTC.

The V gene is TRBV19, the J gene TRBJ1-1; D may be TRBD1 (5 bases). The germline V gene encodes CDR1 LNHDA and CDR2 SQIVND (reference sequence). The CDR3 is 13 residues long. V was pared by 9 bases and J by 7 bases, with 18 bases between. The CDR3 is CASQPQGRSEAFF. The CDR3 DNA sequence: TGTGCCAGCCAGCCCCAGGGAAGAAGTGAAGCTTTCTTT.

This rearrangement joins TRBV27 to TRBJ2-7, with a tentative D call TRBD1 (6 bases). The ends were cut back, 5 bases at V and 6 bases at J, with 17 bases in the middle. This CDR3 is 14 amino acids long. The germline V gene has CDR1 MNHEY and CDR2 SMNVEV (reference sequence). The CDR3 protein is CASSPVLQGGEQYF. Written as DNA, the CDR3 is TGTGCCAGCAGTCCCGTCCTACAGGGCGGCGAGCAGTACTTC.

This clone has just a few counts. The V and J genes are TRBV2 and TRBJ1-5, with TRBD1 matching over 7 bases. Germline CDR1 and CDR2: SNHLY and FYNNEI. V shed 5 bases, J shed 4 bases, and the junction held 5 bases outside the gene matches. CDR3 size: 14 residues. CDR3 protein: CASSTGTANQPQHF. For the CDR3, the DNA is TGTGCCAGCAGTACCGGGACAGCTAATCAGCCCCAGCATTTT.

The V call is TRBV7-6, the J call TRBJ2-3, with no clear D. Trimming removed 4 bases from V and 4 bases from J, with 9 bases in between. From germline, CDR1 is SGHVS and CDR2 FNYEAQ. There are 13 residues in the CDR3. The CDR3 spells CASSSNLADTQYF. CDR3 coding DNA: TGTGCCAGCAGCTCAAACTTGGCAGATACGCAGTATTTT.

The chain recombines TRBV2 with TRBJ1-2, with 9 bases fitting TRBD1. This CDR3 region has 14 residues. Trimming cost V 6 bases and J 5 bases; bases outside gene matches: 7. CDR1 SNHLY and CDR2 FYNNEI come from the germline V gene. The CDR3 bases are TGTGCCAGCAGCCCGGACAGGGGACCATATGGCTACACCTTC. Translating it yields CASSPDRGPYGYTF.

With respect to this clone: One end of the junction does not line up with germline, which may come from a read error. The sample holds other DNA sequences that translate to the same CDR3. The chain has TRBV7-6 and TRBJ2-7, with TRBD2 matching 12 bases. Germline V lookup: CDR1 SGHVS, CDR2 FNYEAQ. The CDR3 consists of 17 residues. The CDR3 here is CASSLAQTSGSSYEQYF. The CDR3 DNA follows: TGTGCCAGCAGCTTAGCTCAGACTAGCGGGAGCTCCTACGAACAGTACTTC.

The J gene is TRBJ1-1, the V gene TRBV9, with 9 bases aligning to TRBD1. This CDR3 region has 15 residues. V shed 4 bases and J 4 bases; nucleotides not matched to a gene: 8. Germline CDR1 SGDLS, CDR2 YYNGEE. CDR3 in amino acids: CASSKAQGASTEAFF. The CDR3, as DNA: TGTGCCAGCAGCAAAGCACAGGGGGCGAGCACTGAAGCTTTCTTT. The whole variable domain, filled in from reference TRBV9 and TRBJ1-1, reads DSGVTQTPKHLITATGQRVTLRCSPRSGDLSVYWYQQSLDQGLQFLIQYYNGEERAKGNILERFSAQQFPDLHSELNLSSLELGDSALYFCASSKAQGASTEAFFGQGTRLTVV.

V gene TRBV9 combines with J gene TRBJ2-3; D gene unclear. Germline V CDR1 and CDR2: SGDLS, YYNGEE. The CDR3 has 18 amino acids. V lost 4 bases and J 3 bases, leaving 24 bases between the germline ends. CDR3 DNA: TGTGCCAGCAGCCCTAGTAGTCCCATGTCCGGTCCTACAGATACGCAGTATTTT. Its translation is CASSPSSPMSGPTDTQYF.

V gene TRBV27 combines with J gene TRBJ1-2, with D maybe TRBD1 (6 bases). Trimming pared 5 bases from V and 4 bases from J, leaving 23 bases between. The CDR3 has 17 amino acids. CDR1 and CDR2 (germline): MNHEY, SMNVEV (reference sequence). CDR3 nucleotides: TGTGCCAGCAGTCCCCGGAGCAGGGGCCGGCTAGTCTATGGCTACACCTTC. Protein sequence: CASSPRSRGRLVYGYTF.

The V call is TRBV7-9, the J call TRBJ2-3; D is unresolved. This CDR3 region has 15 residues. The germline gives CDR1 SEHNR, CDR2 FQNEAQ (reference sequence). The V end lost 4 bases, the J end lost 1 base, and 12 bases lay between the germline ends. The CDR3, as DNA: TGTGCCAGCAGCTCCCGAAGCGCCCGCACAGATACGCAGTATTTT. This translates into CASSSRSARTDTQYF.

CDR3 sequence (DNA): TGTGCCAGCAGCTTAGGTCAGGGGCGTAACTATGGCTACACCTTC. Translation: CASSLGQGRNYGYTF. This chain connects TRBV7-9 to TRBJ1-2; maybe TRBD1 (6 bases). Looked up from germline, CDR1 is SEHNR and CDR2 is FQNEAQ (reference sequence). V dropped 1 base and J dropped 1 base, with 10 bases sitting between them. The CDR3 length is 15 residues.